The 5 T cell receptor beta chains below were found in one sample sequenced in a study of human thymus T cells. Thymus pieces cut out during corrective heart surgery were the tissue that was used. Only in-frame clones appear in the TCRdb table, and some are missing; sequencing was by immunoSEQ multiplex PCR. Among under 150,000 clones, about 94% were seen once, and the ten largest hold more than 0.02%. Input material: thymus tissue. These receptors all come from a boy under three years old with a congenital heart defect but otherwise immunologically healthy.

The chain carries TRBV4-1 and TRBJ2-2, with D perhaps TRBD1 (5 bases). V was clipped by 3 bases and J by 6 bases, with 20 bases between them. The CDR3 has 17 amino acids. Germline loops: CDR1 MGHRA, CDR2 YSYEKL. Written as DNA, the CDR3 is TGCGCCAGCAGCCAGGAGCCCCCGACAGAGGACCCCGGGGAGCTGTTTTTT. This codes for CASSQEPPTEDPGELFF.

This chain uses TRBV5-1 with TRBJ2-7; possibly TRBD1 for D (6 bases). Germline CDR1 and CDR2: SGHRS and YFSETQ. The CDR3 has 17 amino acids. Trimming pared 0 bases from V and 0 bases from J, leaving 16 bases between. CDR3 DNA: TGCGCCAGCAGCTTGGCCCCCGACAGGAGGCGCTCCTACGAGCAGTACTTC. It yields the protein CASSLAPDRRRSYEQYF.

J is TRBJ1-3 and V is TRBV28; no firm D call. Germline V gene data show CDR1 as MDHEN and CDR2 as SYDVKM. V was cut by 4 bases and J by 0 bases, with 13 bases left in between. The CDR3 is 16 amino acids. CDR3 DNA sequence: TGTGCCAGCAGTTGGATAGGAGGGCGCTCTGGAAACACCATATATTTT. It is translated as CASSWIGGRSGNTIYF.

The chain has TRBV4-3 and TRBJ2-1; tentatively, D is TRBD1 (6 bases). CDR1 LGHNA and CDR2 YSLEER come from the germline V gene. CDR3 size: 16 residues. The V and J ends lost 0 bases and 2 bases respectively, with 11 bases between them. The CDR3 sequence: CASSQETWGPYNEQFF. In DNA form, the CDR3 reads TGCGCCAGCAGCCAAGAAACCTGGGGGCCCTACAATGAGCAGTTCTTC.

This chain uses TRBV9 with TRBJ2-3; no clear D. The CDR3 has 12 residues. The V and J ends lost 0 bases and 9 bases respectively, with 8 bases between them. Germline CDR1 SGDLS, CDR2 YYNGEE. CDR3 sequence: CASSVDQWTQYF. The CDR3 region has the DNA TGTGCCAGCAGCGTAGACCAGTGGACGCAGTATTTT.